Shown below are 15 T cell receptor beta chains from a single sample sequenced in a study of T cells in Graves' hyperthyroidism and ophthalmopathy. The CDR3 regions of TCR beta were amplified from RNA transcripts. Researchers ran a first-round RT-PCR on the TCR CDR3 using the HTBI primer set. TCRdb reprocessed the multiplex PCR reads with MiXCR, giving one entry per CDR3 protein. The table records approximately 330,000 distinct CDR3 sequences, about 20% of them present only once. The sequenced material came from blood. The receptors were sampled from a woman in her 50s with Graves' hyperthyroidism.

In regard to this clonotype: An end of the junction does not agree with germline; a read error may underlie this. The chain employs TRBV7-8 and TRBJ1-2; D uncertain. CDR1 SGHVS and CDR2 FQNEAQ come from the germline V gene. The CDR3 is 13 amino acids. CDR3 amino acids: CASSLFPAYGHTF. As DNA, the CDR3 is TGTGCCAGCAGCTTATTTCCGGCTTATGGCCACACCTTC.

The gene calls are TRBV20-1 and TRBJ2-3; D is uncertain. The ends were cut back, 1 base at V and 2 bases at J, with 4 bases in the middle. Germline assignment: CDR1 DFQATT and CDR2 SNEGSKA (reference sequence). The CDR3 spans 12 residues. In DNA, the CDR3 is TGCAGTGCTAGAGTATCCACAGATACGCAGTATTTT. The encoded protein is CSARVSTDTQYF.

Worth noting for this clonotype: Compared with germline, one end of the junction differs, possibly owing to a read error. The rearrangement uses TRBV12-3 or TRBV12-4 and TRBJ2-1, with TRBD2 matching over 10 bases. CDR3 length: 16 residues. The CDR3 DNA reads as TGTGGCAGCAGTAAGCAAGCGGGGGGGCCCCACAATGAGCAGTTCTTC. Translating it yields CGSSKQAGGPHNEQFF.

Remarks on this clonotype: A much larger clone sits a single nucleotide away, making a read error possible. The rearrangement uses TRBV18 and TRBJ2-7, with D perhaps being TRBD1 or TRBD2 (6 bases each). Germline values: CDR1 KGHSH, CDR2 LQKENI. The CDR3 is made up of 16 amino acids. V gave up 6 bases and J gave up 6 bases, with 24 bases separating them. The CDR3 nucleotides are TGTGCCAGCTCCAGCATAACGACAGGAGGGTCAGGCGAGCAGTACGTC. It encodes CASSSITTGGSGEQYV.

There are many counts of this clonotype. This sequence joins TRBV11-2 and TRBJ2-3, with 9 bases identical to TRBD2. Per germline, CDR1 SGHAT and CDR2 FQNNGV. The J segment lost 9 bases and the V segment lost 1 base, leaving 14 bases of the junction unmatched. This CDR3 contains 17 residues. The CDR3 DNA is TGTGCCAGCAGCTTAGTCGCAGCGGGGGGACCTGCGGGGACGCAGTATTTT. It yields the protein CASSLVAAGGPAGTQYF. Based on the CDR3 plus reference TRBV11-2 and TRBJ2-3, the full variable domain is EAGVAQSPRYKIIEKRQSVAFWCNPISGHATLYWYQQILGQGPKLLIQFQNNGVVDDSQLPKDRFSAERLKGVDSTLKIQPAKLEDSAVYLCASSLVAAGGPAGTQYFGPGTRLTVL.

This clonotype was seen ten or more times. The chain uses TRBV6-6 and TRBJ1-1; D call uncertain. V lost 0 bases and J 4 bases, leaving 12 bases between the germline ends. The CDR3 totals 15 residues. Germline-derived CDR1 and CDR2 are MNHNY and SVGAGI (reference sequence). CDR3 coding DNA: TGTGCCAGCAGTTACTCGAACGCGGAGGGCACTGAAGCTTTCTTT. Translation gives CASSYSNAEGTEAFF.

This clonotype was found a few times. V gene TRBV12-3 or TRBV12-4 combines with J gene TRBJ2-1; D may be TRBD1 (6 bases). Trimming took 6 bases from V and 2 from J, leaving 17 bases between them. This CDR3 comprises 16 residues. Here the CDR3 DNA reads TGTGCCAGCAGACCGGACAGAGGGTTGACCTACAATGAGCAGTTCTTC. It specifies CASRPDRGLTYNEQFF.

This clonotype was detected a few times. V and J are TRBV5-8 and TRBJ2-3, with TRBD1 matching over 9 bases. Germline V gives CDR1 SGHTS, CDR2 YDEGEE. Unmatched junction bases numbered 5, after V lost 1 base and J lost 5 bases. The CDR3 length is 15 residues. CDR3 coding DNA: TGTGCCAGCAGCTTGCAGAGACAGGGGGAAGATACGCAGTATTTT. Amino acids: CASSLQRQGEDTQYF.

This clonotype was seen at least ten times. The rearrangement uses TRBV6-1 and TRBJ1-1; D not certain. Trimming took 3 bases from V and 4 from J, leaving 9 bases between them. The germline CDR1 and CDR2 sequences are MNHNS and SASEGT. The CDR3 is made up of 13 amino acids. CDR3 amino acids: CASSDSVPTEAFF. CDR3 in DNA: TGTGCCAGCAGTGATTCGGTTCCCACTGAAGCTTTCTTT.

There are a few counts of this clonotype. The V gene is TRBV12-3 or TRBV12-4, the J gene TRBJ1-6; 7 bases agree with TRBD1. The CDR3 runs 14 residues. Trimming cost V 8 bases and J 8 bases; bases outside gene matches: 9. The CDR3 DNA reads TGTGCCAGCCGATGGGTTCAGGGGGATTCACCCCTCCACTTT. Protein product: CASRWVQGDSPLHF.

V is TRBV6-1 and J is TRBJ2-3; the match to TRBD2 covers 9 bases. Trimming at V came to 2 bases and at J to 3 bases, leaving 12 bases not matched to a gene. Germline CDR1 and CDR2: MNHNS and SASEGT. This CDR3 has 18 amino acids. For the CDR3, the DNA is TGTGCCAGCAGTGAATATTGGCGGGAGGGCCCCGTGACAGATACGCAGTATTTT. Protein product: CASSEYWREGPVTDTQYF.

This clonotype came up many times. The chain links TRBV6-2 or TRBV6-3 to TRBJ2-7; D may be TRBD1 (5 bases). The germline gives CDR1 MNHEY, CDR2 SVGEGT. CDR3 length equals 13 residues. V lost 7 bases and J lost 2, with 12 bases in between. The CDR3 region is CASTKTGAYEQYV. CDR3 DNA sequence: TGTGCCAGCACTAAAACAGGTGCCTACGAGCAGTACGTC.

As to this clonotype: It may be a read error: a sequence one base away is much more abundant. The chain has TRBV11-1 and TRBJ2-2; 7 nucleotides match TRBD1. CDR3 length: 20 amino acids. V lost 6 bases to trimming and J lost 7 bases; unmatched junction nucleotides: 26. Per germline, CDR1 SGHAT and CDR2 FQDESV (reference sequence). For the CDR3, the DNA is TGTGCCAGCAGTGGAGTCCCAGGACGGGGTGTACAGGGGATTAACGGGGAGCTGTTTTTT. Translating it yields CASSGVPGRGVQGINGELFF.

V is TRBV30 and J is TRBJ2-7; D gene uncertain. The CDR3 has 14 amino acids. The V and J ends lost 3 bases and 2 bases respectively, with 14 bases between them. The germline V gene encodes CDR1 GTSNPN and CDR2 SVGIG (reference sequence). The CDR3 DNA follows: TGTGCCTGGAGCGACGGTGTTTCAGCCTACGAGCAGTACTTC. Translation: CAWSDGVSAYEQYF. Using reference TRBV30 and TRBJ2-7 for the parts outside the CDR3, the full variable domain is SQTIHQWPATLVQPVGSPLSLECTVEGTSNPNLYWYRQAAGRGLQLLFYSVGIGQISSEVPQNLSASRPQDRQFILSSKKLLLSDSGFYLCAWSDGVSAYEQYFGPGTRLTVT.

This clonotype was counted only a few times. The V and J genes are TRBV5-1 and TRBJ2-2, with 10 bases fitting TRBD1. Germline assignment: CDR1 SGHRS and CDR2 YFSETQ. CDR3 length: 14 residues. The junction had 3 bases not matched to a gene; V was cut back by 4 bases and J by 6 bases. The DNA for the CDR3 is TGCGCCAGCAGCCCGGGACAGGGGCCCGGGGAGCTGTTTTTT. Its protein is CASSPGQGPGELFF.